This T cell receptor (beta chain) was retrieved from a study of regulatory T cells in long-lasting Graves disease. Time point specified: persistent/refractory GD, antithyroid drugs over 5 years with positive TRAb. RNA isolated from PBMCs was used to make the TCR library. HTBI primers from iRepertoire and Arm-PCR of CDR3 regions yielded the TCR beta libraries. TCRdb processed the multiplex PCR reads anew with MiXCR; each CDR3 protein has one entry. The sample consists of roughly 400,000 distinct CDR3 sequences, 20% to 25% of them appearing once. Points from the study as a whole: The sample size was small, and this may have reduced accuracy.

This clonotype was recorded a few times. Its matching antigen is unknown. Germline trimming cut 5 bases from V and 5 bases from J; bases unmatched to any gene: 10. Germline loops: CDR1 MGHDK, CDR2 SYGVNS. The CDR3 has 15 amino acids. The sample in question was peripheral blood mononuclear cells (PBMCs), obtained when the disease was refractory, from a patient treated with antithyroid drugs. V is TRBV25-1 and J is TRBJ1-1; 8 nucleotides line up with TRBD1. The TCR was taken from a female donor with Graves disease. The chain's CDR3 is CASSSGVRGRTEAFF. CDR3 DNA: TGTGCCAGCAGTTCCGGGGTCAGGGGGCGAACTGAAGCTTTCTTT.